This T cell receptor (beta chain) appears in the sequencing data of a study of cytotoxic CD8 clonotypes in ibrutinib-treated CLL. Study context: The study recorded mean values of approximately 260,000 productive templates and 94,082 productive rearrangements per sample. Overall study findings and caveats: Sampling times, which were not matched between the groups, differed between sustained-remission patients and progressing patients.

This clone was observed a handful of times. The antigen is unknown. Germline loops: CDR1 MNHEY, CDR2 SVGAGI. Trimming removed 2 bases from V and 8 bases from J, with 9 bases in between. This CDR3 is 12 amino acids long. This table comes from immunoSEQ multiplex PCR, and its TCRdb copy is limited to in-frame clones, with some not included. The sample gives under 150,000 clones, over 75% of which show up once; 7.6% is in the top ten. The chain employs TRBV6-5 and TRBJ1-2; maybe TRBD1 (6 bases). The receptor's source is a human donor with chronic lymphocytic leukemia. The source material was PBMCs, sampled after 36 months of ibrutinib treatment. The CDR3 protein is CASSYGGRGYTF. CDR3 DNA sequence: TGTGCCAGCAGTTACGGGGGCCGGGGCTACACCTTC.